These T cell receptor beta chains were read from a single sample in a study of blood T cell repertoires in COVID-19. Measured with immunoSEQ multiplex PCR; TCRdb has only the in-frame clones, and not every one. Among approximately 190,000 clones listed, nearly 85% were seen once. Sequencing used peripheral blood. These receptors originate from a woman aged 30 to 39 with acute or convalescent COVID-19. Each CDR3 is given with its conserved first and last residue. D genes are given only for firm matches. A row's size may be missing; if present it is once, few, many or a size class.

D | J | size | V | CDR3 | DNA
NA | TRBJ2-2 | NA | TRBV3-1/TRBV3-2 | CASSQVDAGGELFF | TGTGCCAGCAGCCAAGTAGATGCGGGAGGGGAGCTGTTTTTT
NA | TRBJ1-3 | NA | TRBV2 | CASSPVGGNSGNTIYF | TGTGCCAGCTCACCGGTTGGAGGGAACTCTGGAAACACCATATATTTT
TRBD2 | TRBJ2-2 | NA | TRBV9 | CASSVDGSGGAFAGELFF | TGTGCCAGCAGCGTAGACGGGAGCGGGGGGGCCTTTGCCGGGGAGCTGTTTTTT
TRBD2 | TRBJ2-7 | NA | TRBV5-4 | CASSIGTSGRIDYEQYF | TGTGCCAGCAGCATCGGGACTAGCGGGAGGATCGATTACGAGCAGTACTTC
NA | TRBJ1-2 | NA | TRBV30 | CAWATGLGYGYTF | TGTGCCTGGGCGACAGGACTTGGCTATGGCTACACCTTC
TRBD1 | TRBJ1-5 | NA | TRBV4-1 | CASSLRTGVIYVGNQPQHF | TGCGCCAGCAGCCTTCGGACAGGGGTGATTTATGTTGGCAATCAGCCCCAGCATTTT
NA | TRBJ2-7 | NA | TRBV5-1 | CASSRSVTGEQYF | TGCGCCAGCAGCCGGTCGGTGACAGGCGAGCAGTACTTC
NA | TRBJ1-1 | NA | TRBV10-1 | CASSESGQTGMNTEAFF | TGCGCCAGCAGTGAGTCGGGGCAGACAGGTATGAACACTGAAGCTTTCTTT
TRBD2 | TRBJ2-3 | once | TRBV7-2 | CASSPLSGRTDTQYF | TGTGCCAGCAGCCCCCTTAGCGGGAGGACAGATACGCAGTATTTT
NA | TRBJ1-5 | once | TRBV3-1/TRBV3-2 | CASSNGREGAQPQHF | TGTGCCAGCAGCAATGGACGGGAGGGCGCTCAGCCCCAGCATTTT
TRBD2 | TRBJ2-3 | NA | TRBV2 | CASSDIRTSGTDTQYF | TGTGCCAGCAGTGATATACGGACTAGCGGAACAGATACGCAGTATTTT
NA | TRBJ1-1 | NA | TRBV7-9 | CASSLQSGVSEAFF | TGTGCCAGCAGCCTTCAATCAGGGGTTTCGGAAGCTTTCTTT
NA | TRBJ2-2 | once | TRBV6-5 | CASSPTVNTGELFF | TGTGCCAGCAGTCCGACAGTAAACACCGGGGAGCTGTTTTTT
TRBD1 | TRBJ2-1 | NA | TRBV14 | CASSFLGQGNNEQFF | TGTGCCAGCAGCTTCTTGGGACAGGGGAACAATGAGCAGTTCTTC
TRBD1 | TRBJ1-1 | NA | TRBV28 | CASSLTQTQGSHMNTEAFF | TGTGCCAGCAGTTTGACCCAGACACAGGGGAGTCACATGAACACTGAAGCTTTCTTT
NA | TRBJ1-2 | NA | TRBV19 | CASSRGYGYTF | TGTGCCAGTAGTAGAGGTTATGGCTACACCTTC
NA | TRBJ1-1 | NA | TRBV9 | CASSVAEYTEAFF | TGTGCCAGCAGCGTAGCGGAGTACACTGAAGCTTTCTTT